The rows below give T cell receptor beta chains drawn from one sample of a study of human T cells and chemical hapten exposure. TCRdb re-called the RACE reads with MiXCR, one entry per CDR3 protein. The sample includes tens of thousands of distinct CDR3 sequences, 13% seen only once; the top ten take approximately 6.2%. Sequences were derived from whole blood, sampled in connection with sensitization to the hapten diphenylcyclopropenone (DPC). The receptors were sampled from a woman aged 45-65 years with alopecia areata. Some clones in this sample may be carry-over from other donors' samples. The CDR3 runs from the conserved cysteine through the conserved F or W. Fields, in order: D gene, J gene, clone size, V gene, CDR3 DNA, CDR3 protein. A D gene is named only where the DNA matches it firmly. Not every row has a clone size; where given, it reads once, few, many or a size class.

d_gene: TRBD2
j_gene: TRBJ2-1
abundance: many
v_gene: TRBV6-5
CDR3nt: TGTGCCAGCAGTCGCTCCGGGACTACTAACAATGAGCAGTTCTTC
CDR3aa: CASSRSGTTNNEQFF

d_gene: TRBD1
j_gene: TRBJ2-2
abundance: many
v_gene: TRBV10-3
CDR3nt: TGTGCCATCCGGGACAGAACGAACACCGGGGAGCTGTTTTTT
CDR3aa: CAIRDRTNTGELFF

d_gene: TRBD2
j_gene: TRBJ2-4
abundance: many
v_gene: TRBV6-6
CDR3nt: TGTGCCAGCAGTTCTCCTGGGACTAGCGGGAGATATGCGGCCAAAAACATTCAGTACTTC
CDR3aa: CASSSPGTSGRYAAKNIQYF

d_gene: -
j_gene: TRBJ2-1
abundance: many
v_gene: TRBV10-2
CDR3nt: TGCGCCAGCAGTGACGCCAGGGTAGGCTACAATGAGCAGTTCTTC
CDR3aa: CASSDARVGYNEQFF

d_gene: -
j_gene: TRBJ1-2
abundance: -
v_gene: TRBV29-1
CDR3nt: TGCAGCGCAGACTATGGCTACACCTTC
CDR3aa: CSADYGYTF

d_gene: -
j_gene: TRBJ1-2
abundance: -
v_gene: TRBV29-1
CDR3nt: TGCAGCGTTTATCTGGATGGCTACACCTTC
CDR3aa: CSVYLDGYTF

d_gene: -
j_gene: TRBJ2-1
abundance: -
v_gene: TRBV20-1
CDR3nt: TGCAGTGCTAGATTTTCCGCCCTCAATGAGCAGTTCTTC
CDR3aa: CSARFSALNEQFF

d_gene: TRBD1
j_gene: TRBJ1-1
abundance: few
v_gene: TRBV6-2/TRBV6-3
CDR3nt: TGTGCCAGCAGTTCTTTGACAGGGGCTTTGGAAGCTTTCTTT
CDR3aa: CASSSLTGALEAFF

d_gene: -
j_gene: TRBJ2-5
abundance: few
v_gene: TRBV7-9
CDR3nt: TGTGCCAGCACTGTCCTGAGTCAAGAGACCCAGTACTTC
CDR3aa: CASTVLSQETQYF

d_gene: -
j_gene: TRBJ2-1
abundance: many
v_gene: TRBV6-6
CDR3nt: TGTGCCAGCAGTTACGGAAGGAAGCAGTTCTTC
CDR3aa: CASSYGRKQFF

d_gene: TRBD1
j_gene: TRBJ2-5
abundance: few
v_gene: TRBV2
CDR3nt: TGTGCCAGCAACTCCGACAGGGGCTTACGAGAGACCCAGTACTTC
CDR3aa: CASNSDRGLRETQYF

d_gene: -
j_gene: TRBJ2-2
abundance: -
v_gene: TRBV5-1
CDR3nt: TGCGCCAGCAGCCCAGAAATCGGGGAGCTGTTTTTT
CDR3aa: CASSPEIGELFF

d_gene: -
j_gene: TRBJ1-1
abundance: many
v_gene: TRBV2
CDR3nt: TGTGCCAGCAGTGAGGCTCTAGCTTTCTTT
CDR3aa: CASSEALAFF

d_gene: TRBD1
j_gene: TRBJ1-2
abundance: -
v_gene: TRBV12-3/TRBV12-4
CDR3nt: TGTGCCAGCAGTTTTGCGGTGGCAGGGGGCGCGGGTAACTATGGCTACACCTTC
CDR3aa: CASSFAVAGGAGNYGYTF

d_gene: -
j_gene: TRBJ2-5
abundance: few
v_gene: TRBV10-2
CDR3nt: TGCGCCAGCAGTGAAACAGGGACCTTTCAGGAGACCCAGTACTTC
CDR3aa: CASSETGTFQETQYF

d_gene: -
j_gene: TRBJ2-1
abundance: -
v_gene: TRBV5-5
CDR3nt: TGTGCCAGCAGCCCACGCGGGGACTGGCGGGAAGACAATGAGCAGTTCTTC
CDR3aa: CASSPRGDWREDNEQFF

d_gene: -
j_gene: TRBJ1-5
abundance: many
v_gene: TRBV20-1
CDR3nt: TGCAGTGCTAGAGATCGCCGGGGCAGCTACTATCAGCCCCAGCATTTT
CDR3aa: CSARDRRGSYYQPQHF

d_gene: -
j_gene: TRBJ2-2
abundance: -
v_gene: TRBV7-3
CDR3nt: TGTGCCAGCAGTCAAAGGCACCAGGAGAACACCGGGGAGCTGTTTTTT
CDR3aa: CASSQRHQENTGELFF

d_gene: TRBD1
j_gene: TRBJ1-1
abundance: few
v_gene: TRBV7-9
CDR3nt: TGTGCCAGCAGCATGAAAAGGGGGCCGAACACTGAAGCTTTCTTT
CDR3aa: CASSMKRGPNTEAFF

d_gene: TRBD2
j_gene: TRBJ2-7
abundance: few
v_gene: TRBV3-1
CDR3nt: TGTGCCAGCAGCCCGACTAGCCAGCCGTCCTACGAGCAGTACTTC
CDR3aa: CASSPTSQPSYEQYF

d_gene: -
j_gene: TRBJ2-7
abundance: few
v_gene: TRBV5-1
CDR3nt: TGCGCCAGCAGCTTGAATTGGGGGGCCCAATCCTACGAGCAGTACTTC
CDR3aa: CASSLNWGAQSYEQYF

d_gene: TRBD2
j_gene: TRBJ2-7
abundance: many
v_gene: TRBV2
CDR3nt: TGTGCCAGCAGGCCCCCGGGACTAGCGGGAAGGTACGAGCAGTACTTC
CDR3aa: CASRPPGLAGRYEQYF

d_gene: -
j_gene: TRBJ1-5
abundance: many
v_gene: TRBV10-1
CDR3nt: TGCGCCAGCAGTGACAGCAATCAGCCCCAGCATTTT
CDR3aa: CASSDSNQPQHF

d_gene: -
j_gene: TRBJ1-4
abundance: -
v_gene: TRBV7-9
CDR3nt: TGTGCCAGCAGCTTAGCGCTAAGAGGGTCTGGTGAAAAACTGTTTTTT
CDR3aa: CASSLALRGSGEKLFF

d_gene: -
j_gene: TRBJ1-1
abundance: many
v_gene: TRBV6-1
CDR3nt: TGTGCCAGCGACAGGAACACTGAAGCTTTCTTT
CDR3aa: CASDRNTEAFF

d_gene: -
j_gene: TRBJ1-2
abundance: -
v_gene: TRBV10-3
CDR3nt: TGTGCCATCAGTGAGTTGGGGCCCTATGGCTACACCTTC
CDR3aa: CAISELGPYGYTF

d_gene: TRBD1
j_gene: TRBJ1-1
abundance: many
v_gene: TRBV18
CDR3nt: TGTGCCAGCTCACCGACAGGGGCAAACACTGAAGCTTTCTTT
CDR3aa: CASSPTGANTEAFF

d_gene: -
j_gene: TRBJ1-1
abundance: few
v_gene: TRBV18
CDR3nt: TGTGCCAGCTCACCCAACCCCCCGAACACTGAAGCTTTCTTT
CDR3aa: CASSPNPPNTEAFF

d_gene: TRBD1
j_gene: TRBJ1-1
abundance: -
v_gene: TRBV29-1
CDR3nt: TGCAGCGTTGAATTCCAGGGGGCGACTGAAGCTTTCTTT
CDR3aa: CSVEFQGATEAFF

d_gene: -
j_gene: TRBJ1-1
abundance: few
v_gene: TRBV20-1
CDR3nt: TGCAGTGCTCAGCGGGGGGTGGGCACTGAAGCTTTCTTT
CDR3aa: CSAQRGVGTEAFF

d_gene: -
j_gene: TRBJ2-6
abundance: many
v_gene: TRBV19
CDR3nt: TGTGCCAGTAGTACCAGACACTCTGGGGCCAACGTCCTGACTTTC
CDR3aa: CASSTRHSGANVLTF

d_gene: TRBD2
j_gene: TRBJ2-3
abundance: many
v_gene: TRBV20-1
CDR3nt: TGCAGTGCTAGACTAGCGGGGCCCACAGATACGCAGTATTTT
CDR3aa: CSARLAGPTDTQYF

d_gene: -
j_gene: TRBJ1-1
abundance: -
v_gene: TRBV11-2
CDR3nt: TGTGCCAGCAGCTTAAAACAGCTTTCTGAAGCTTTCTTT
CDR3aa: CASSLKQLSEAFF

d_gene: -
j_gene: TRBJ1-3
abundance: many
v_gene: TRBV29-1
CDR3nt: TGCAGCGTTCACAAAGACGGAAACACCATATATTTT
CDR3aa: CSVHKDGNTIYF

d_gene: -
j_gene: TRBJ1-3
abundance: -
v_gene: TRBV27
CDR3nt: TGTGCCAGCAGTTTAAGCTGGAGCTCTGGAAACACCATATATTTT
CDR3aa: CASSLSWSSGNTIYF

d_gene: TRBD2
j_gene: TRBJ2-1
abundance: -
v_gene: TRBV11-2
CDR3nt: TGTGCCAGCAGCGCGATGGGACTAGCGGGAGTCAATGAGCAGTTCTTC
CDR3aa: CASSAMGLAGVNEQFF

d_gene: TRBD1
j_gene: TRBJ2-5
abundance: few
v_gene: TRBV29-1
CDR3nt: TGCAGCGTCGGACAGGGCCAAGAGACCCAGTACTTC
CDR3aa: CSVGQGQETQYF

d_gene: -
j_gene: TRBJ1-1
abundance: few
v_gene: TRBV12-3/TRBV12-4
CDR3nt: TGTGCCAGCAGTTTTGGTGGAATGAACACTGAAGCTTTCTTT
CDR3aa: CASSFGGMNTEAFF

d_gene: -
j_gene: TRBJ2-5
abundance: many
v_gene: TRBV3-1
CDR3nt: TGTGCCAGCAGCCTCCCCGGGTCCAAAGAGACCCAGTACTTC
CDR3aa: CASSLPGSKETQYF

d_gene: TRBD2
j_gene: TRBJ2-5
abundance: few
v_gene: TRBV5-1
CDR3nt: TGCGCCAGCAGCCGTGGACTAGCGGGATTGGAAGAGACCCAGTACTTC
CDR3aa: CASSRGLAGLEETQYF

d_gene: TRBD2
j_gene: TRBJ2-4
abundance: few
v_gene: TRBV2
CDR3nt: TGTGCCAGCAGTGGGGGAGGGGTGATCATTCAGTACTTC
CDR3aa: CASSGGGVIIQYF

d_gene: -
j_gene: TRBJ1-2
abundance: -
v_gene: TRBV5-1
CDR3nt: TGCGCCAGCAGCTTTATCCGGTCCCGGACAGACAACGTCCTTCCAGACCCCTATGGCTACACCTTC
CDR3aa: CASSFIRSRTDNVLPDPYGYTF

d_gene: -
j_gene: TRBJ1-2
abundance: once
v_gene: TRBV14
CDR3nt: TGTGCCAGCAGCCAAGATCTGGGCTATGGCTACACCTTC
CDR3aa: CASSQDLGYGYTF

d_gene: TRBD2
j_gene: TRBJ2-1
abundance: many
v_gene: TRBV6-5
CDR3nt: TGTGCCAGCAGTTACTATAGCGGGAGCTCCTACAATGAGCAGTTCTTC
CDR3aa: CASSYYSGSSYNEQFF

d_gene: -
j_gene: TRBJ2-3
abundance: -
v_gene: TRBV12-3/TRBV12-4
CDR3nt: TGTGCCAGCAGTTTACTCACAGATACGCAGTATTTT
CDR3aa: CASSLLTDTQYF

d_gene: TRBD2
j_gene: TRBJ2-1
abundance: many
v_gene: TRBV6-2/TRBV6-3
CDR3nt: TGTGCCAGCAGTTACGGGAGGGAGGAGCAGTTCTTC
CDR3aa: CASSYGREEQFF

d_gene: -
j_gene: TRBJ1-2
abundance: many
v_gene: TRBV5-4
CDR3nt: TGTGCCAGCAGCGAAAGGACGGCTCCCTATGGCTACACCTTC
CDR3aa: CASSERTAPYGYTF

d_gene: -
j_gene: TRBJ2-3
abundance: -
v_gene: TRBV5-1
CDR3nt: TGCGCCAGCAGCGCTCGATCTAGCACAGATACGCAGTATTTT
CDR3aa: CASSARSSTDTQYF

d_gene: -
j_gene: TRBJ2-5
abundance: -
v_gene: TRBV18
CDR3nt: TGTGCCAGCTCACCGGCGGGGGCATTCCAAGAGACCCAGTACTTC
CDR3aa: CASSPAGAFQETQYF

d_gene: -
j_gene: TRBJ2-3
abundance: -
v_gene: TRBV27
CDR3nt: TGTGCCAGCAGTTTATCGAACCCAAGTGAGGCAGATACGCAGTATTTT
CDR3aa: CASSLSNPSEADTQYF